This TCR beta chain was profiled in a study of shared clonotypes between healthy human individuals. Overall study findings and caveats: Some clonotypes were shared by all four sorted-subset donors, while others were not shared. The non-shared ones had lower generation probabilities than the shared ones.

The CDR3 spans 16 residues. V lost 4 bases and J lost 3; bases outside the gene matches: 9. The germline gives CDR1 SQVTM, CDR2 ANQGSEA. Regarding this clone: What it binds is unknown.

Genomic DNA from each subset was divided evenly over several immunoSEQ plates. It was about 180 ng DNA, 31,000 or so T cell genomes, that sorted-subset replicate PCRs used. Measured with immunoSEQ multiplex PCR; TCRdb has only the in-frame clones, and not every one. The repertoire holds around 640,000 clones, with around 96% as singletons. Positively selected for CCR7, the CD45RO-negative cells used as naive CD8 cells excluded terminally differentiated effector memory CD45RA+ cells. The sample taken for sequencing was naive CD8+ T cells sorted from blood. The chain recombines TRBV29-1 with TRBJ2-1, with 10 bases that match TRBD2. The sequence came from a woman under 40 in good health. DNA for the CDR3: TGCAGCGTTGTTGGACTAGCGGTAGTGATCTACAATGAGCAGTTCTTC. Translation: CSVVGLAVVIYNEQFF.